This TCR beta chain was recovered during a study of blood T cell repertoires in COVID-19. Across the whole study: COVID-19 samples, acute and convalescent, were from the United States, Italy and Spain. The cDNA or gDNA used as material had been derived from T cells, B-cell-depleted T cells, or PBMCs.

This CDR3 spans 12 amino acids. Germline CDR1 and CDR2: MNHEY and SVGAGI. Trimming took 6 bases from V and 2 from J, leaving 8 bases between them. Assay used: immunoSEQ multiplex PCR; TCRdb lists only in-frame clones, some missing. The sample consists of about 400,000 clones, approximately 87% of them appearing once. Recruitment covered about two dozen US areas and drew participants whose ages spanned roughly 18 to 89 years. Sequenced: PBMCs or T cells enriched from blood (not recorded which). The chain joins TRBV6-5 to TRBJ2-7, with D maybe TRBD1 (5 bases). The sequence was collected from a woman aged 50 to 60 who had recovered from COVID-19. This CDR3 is CASRQTAYEQYF. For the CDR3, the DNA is TGTGCCAGCAGGCAGACAGCCTACGAGCAGTACTTC.